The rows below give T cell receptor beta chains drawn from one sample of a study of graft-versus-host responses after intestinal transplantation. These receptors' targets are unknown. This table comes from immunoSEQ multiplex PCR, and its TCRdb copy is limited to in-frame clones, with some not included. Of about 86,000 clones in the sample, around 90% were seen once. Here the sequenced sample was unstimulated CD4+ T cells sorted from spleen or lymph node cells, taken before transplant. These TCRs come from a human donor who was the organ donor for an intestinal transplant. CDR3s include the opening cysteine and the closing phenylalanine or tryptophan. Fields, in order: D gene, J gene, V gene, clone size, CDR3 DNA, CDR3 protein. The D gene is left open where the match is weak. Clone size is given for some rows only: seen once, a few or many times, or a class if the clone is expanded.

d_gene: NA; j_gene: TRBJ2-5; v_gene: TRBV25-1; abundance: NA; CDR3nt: TGTGCCAGCAGTGAGAGGGGGGGAGAGACCCAGTACTTC; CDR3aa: CASSERGGETQYF
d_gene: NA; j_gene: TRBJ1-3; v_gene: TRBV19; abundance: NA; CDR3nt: TGTGCCAGTAGACCTCCCAGGGCAGGTGGAAACACCATATATTTT; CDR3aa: CASRPPRAGGNTIYF
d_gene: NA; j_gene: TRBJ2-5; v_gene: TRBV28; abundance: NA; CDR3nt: TGTGCCAGCAGTTCGGCAGGGCTCCCAACGGGGACCCAGTACTTC; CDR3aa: CASSSAGLPTGTQYF
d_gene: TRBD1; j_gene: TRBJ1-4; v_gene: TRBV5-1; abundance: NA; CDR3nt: TGCGCCAGCGGGACAGGAGCGCTAACTAATGAAAAACTGTTTTTT; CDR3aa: CASGTGALTNEKLFF
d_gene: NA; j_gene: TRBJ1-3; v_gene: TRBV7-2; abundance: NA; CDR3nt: TGTGCCAGCAGCTTACGCTCTGGAAACACCATATATTTT; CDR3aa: CASSLRSGNTIYF
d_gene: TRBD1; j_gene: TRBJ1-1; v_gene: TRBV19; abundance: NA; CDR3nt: TGTGCCAGTAGTCCACAGGGGGGTATCACTGAAGCTTTCTTT; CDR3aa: CASSPQGGITEAFF
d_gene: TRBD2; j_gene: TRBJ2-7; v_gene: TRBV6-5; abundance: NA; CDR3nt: TGTGCCACCAAGACTAGCGGCTACGAGCAGTACTTC; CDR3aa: CATKTSGYEQYF
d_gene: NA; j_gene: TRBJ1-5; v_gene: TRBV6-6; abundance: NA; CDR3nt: TGTGCCAGCAGCCGCTCGAGTAGCAATCAGCCCCAGCATTTT; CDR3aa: CASSRSSSNQPQHF
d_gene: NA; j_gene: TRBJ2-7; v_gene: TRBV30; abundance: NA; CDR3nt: TGTGCCTGGAGTGTACTATCGGCAGGGAACGAGCAGTACTTC; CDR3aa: CAWSVLSAGNEQYF
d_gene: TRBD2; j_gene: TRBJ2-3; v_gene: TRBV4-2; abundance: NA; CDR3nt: TGTGCCAGCAGCGTAGCAGCGGGGATATACACAGATACGCAGTATTTT; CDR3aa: CASSVAAGIYTDTQYF
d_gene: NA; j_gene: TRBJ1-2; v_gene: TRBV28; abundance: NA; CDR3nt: TGTGCCAGCAGCTTCCCCGGGGCAGGGGCCGGGTTCGACTATGGCTACACCTTC; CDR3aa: CASSFPGAGAGFDYGYTF
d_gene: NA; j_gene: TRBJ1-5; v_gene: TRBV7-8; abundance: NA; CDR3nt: TGTGCCAGCAGCTTAATCGTTAATCAGCCCCAGCATTTT; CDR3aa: CASSLIVNQPQHF
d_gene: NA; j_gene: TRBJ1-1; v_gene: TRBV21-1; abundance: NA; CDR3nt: TGTGCCAGCAGCCACCAGGCAGCTTTCTTT; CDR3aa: CASSHQAAFF
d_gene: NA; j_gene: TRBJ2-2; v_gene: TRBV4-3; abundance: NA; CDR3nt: TGCGCCAGCAGCCTTCTGAGCGGTAACTACCCCGGGGAGCTGTTTTTT; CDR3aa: CASSLLSGNYPGELFF
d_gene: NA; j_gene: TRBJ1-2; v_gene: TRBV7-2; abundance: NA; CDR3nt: TGTGCCAGCAGCTTAGCGGCAGGGGTCGGCTATGGCTACACCTTC; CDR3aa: CASSLAAGVGYGYTF
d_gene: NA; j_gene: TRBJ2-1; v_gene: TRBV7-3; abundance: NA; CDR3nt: TGTGCCAGCAGCTTAGCGGGGCTTCAAGATGAGCAGTTCTTC; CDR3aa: CASSLAGLQDEQFF
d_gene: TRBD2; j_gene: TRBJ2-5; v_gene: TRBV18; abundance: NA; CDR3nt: TGTGCCAGCTCATCACTAGCGGGACAAGAGACCCAGTACTTC; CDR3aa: CASSSLAGQETQYF
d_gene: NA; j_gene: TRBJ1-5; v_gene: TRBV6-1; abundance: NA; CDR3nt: TGTGCCAGCAGTGAAGCCGGGCAGGGTGACACTCAGCCCCAGCATTTT; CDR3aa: CASSEAGQGDTQPQHF
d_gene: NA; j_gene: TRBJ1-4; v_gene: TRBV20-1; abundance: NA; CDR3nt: TGCAGTGGCGAGTTTAATGAAAAACTGTTTTTT; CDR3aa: CSGEFNEKLFF
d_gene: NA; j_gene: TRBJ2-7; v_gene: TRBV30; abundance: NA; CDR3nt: TGTGCCGGAAGGACTCGGGGGGCTCACTACGAGCAGTACTTC; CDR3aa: CAGRTRGAHYEQYF
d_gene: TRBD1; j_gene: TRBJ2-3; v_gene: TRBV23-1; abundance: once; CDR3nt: TGCGCCAGCAGTCAAGAGGGGGCAGGCGACAGCACAGATACGCAGTATTTT; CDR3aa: CASSQEGAGDSTDTQYF
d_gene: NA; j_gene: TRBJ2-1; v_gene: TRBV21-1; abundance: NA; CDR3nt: TGTGCCAGCAGCAAAGTATGGGGGCTGGGCTACAATGAGCAGTTCTTC; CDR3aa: CASSKVWGLGYNEQFF
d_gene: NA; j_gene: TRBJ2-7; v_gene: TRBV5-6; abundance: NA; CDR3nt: TGTGCCAGCAGCTTTCGCGCAGGGGAATACGAGCAGTACTTC; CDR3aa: CASSFRAGEYEQYF
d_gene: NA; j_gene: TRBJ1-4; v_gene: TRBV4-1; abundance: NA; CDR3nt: TGCGCCAGCAGCAAATACAGGTCCAATGAAAAACTGTTTTTT; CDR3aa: CASSKYRSNEKLFF
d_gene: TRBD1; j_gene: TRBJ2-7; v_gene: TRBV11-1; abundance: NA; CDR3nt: TGTGCCAGCAGCCCCCGGGACAGGCATATTGGGCAGTACTTC; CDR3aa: CASSPRDRHIGQYF
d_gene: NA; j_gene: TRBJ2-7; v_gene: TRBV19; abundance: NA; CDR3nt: TGTGCCAGTAGTATTCAGGGAGGTCACTCCTACGAGCAGTACTTC; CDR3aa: CASSIQGGHSYEQYF
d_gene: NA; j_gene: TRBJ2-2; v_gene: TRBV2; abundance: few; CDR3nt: TGTGCCAGCAGTACTACTCCAGCGAACACCGGGGAGCTGTTTTTT; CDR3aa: CASSTTPANTGELFF
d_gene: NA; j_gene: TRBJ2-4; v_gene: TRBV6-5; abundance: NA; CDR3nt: TGTGCCAGCACCCCCGGCCCGGGACTTTTGATTCAGTACTTC; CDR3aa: CASTPGPGLLIQYF
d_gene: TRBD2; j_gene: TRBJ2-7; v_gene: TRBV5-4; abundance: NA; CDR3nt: TGTGCCAGCAGCTTCTATAGCGGGGCCTACGAGCAGTACTTC; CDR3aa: CASSFYSGAYEQYF
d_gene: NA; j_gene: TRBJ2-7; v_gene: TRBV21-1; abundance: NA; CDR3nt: TGTGCCAGCAGCCATCAAACGAGGGCGGACGAGCAGTACTTC; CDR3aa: CASSHQTRADEQYF
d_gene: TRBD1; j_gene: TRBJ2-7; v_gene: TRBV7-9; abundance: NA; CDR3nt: TGTGCCAGCAGCCTCGCCCCCCAGGGGGCGCGGGACGAGCAGTACTTC; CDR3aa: CASSLAPQGARDEQYF
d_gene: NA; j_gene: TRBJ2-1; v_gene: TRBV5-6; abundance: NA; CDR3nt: TGTGCCAGCAGGCCCCGGGTTAGGTCCAATGAGCAGTTCTTC; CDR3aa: CASRPRVRSNEQFF
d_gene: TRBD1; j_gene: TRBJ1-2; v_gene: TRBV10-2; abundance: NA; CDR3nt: TGCGCCGGCGAGACCGGGACAGGGGCCTTATGGACCTTC; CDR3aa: CAGETGTGALWTF
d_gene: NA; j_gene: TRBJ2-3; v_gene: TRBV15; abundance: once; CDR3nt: TGTGCCACCAGCAGAGGAGCAGATACGCAGTATTTT; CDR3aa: CATSRGADTQYF
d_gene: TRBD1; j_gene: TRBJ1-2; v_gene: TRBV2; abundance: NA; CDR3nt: TGTGCCAGCAGTGAATTTGCAGGGGGCAACTATGGCTACACCTTC; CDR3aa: CASSEFAGGNYGYTF
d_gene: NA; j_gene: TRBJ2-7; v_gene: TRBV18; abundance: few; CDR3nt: TGTGCCAGCTCCCCAACAGACCAGGGGGAGCAGTACTTC; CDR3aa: CASSPTDQGEQYF
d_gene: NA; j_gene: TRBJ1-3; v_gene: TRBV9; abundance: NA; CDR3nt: TGTGCCAGCAGCCCTCCGGGGAGCGGGCTGGGAAACACCATATATTTT; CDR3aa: CASSPPGSGLGNTIYF
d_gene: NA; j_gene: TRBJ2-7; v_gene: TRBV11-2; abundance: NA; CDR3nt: TGTGCCAGCAGCTCTACCGGGACTGTCATTTACGAGCAGTACTTC; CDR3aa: CASSSTGTVIYEQYF
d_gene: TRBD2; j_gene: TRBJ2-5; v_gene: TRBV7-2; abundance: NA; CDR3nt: TGTGCCAGCAGCTTAGGACGGGGAGGGGAGACCCAGTACTTC; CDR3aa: CASSLGRGGETQYF
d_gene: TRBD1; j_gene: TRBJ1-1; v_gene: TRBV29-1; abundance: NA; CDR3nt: TGCAGAGGGGGGACAGGGAACACTGAAGCTTTCTTT; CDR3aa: CRGGTGNTEAFF
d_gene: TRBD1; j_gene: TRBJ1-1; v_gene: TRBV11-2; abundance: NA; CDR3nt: TGTGCCAGCAGCTTTTTCTTGGGACAGGGGTCGAGTGAAGCTTTCTTT; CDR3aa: CASSFFLGQGSSEAFF
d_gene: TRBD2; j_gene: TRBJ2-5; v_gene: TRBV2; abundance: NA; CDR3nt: TGTGCCAGCAGTGAGGCTAGCGGGAGGGAGACCCAGTACTTC; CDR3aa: CASSEASGRETQYF
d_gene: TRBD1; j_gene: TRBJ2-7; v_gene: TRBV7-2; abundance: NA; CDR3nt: TGTGCCAGCAGCCCAGGGGGCGAACCCTACGAGCAGTACTTC; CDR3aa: CASSPGGEPYEQYF
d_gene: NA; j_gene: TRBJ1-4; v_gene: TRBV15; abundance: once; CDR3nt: TGTGCCACCAGCACTTCTACTACAACTAATGAAAAACTGTTTTTT; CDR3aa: CATSTSTTTNEKLFF
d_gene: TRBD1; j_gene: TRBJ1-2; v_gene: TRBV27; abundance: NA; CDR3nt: TGTGCCAGCAAAAAGGGACAGGGGTATGGCTACACCTTC; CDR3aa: CASKKGQGYGYTF
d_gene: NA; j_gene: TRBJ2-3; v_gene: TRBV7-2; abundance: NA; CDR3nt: TGTGCCAGCAGCTTAGCGCGGGATACGCAGTATTTT; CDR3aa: CASSLARDTQYF
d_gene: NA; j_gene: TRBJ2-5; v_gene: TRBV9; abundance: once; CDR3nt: TGTGCCAGCAGCGTAAACGAGCGTCTAGAGACCCAGTACTTC; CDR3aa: CASSVNERLETQYF